These T cell receptor beta chains were read from a single sample in a study of blood T cell repertoires in COVID-19. Clones were read by immunoSEQ multiplex PCR, and TCRdb kept only the in-frame ones, dropping some. The sample shows about 75,000 clones, 90% of them seen only once. The sequencing input was peripheral blood. All receptors derive from a human donor in a cohort sampled during active COVID-19. CDR3s include the opening cysteine and the closing phenylalanine or tryptophan. The D gene is left open where the match is weak. Expanded clones are given a class, and other clones once, few, many or no size at all.

size,J,D,V,CDR3,DNA
.,TRBJ2-5,TRBD1,TRBV6-1,CASSDHRGQKETQYF,TGTGCCAGCAGTGACCACAGGGGTCAAAAAGAGACCCAGTACTTC
.,TRBJ2-2,.,TRBV5-1,CASSLDGLNTGELFF,TGCGCCAGCAGCTTGGACGGACTAAACACCGGGGAGCTGTTTTTT
.,TRBJ1-1,TRBD1,TRBV29-1,CSVGGQAMNTEAFF,TGCAGCGTTGGAGGACAGGCAATGAACACTGAAGCTTTCTTT
.,TRBJ1-5,.,TRBV4-1,CASSQAGGGNQPQHF,TGCGCCAGCAGCCAAGCCGGGGGTGGCAATCAGCCCCAGCATTTT
.,TRBJ2-3,TRBD2,TRBV27,CASRREGVAGASSTDTQYF,TGTGCCAGCAGACGAGAGGGAGTAGCGGGGGCCTCTAGCACAGATACGCAGTATTTT
once,TRBJ1-4,.,TRBV28,CASRPAANEKLFF,TGTGCCAGCCGCCCCGCGGCTAATGAAAAACTGTTTTTT
few,TRBJ1-3,TRBD1,TRBV3-1/TRBV3-2,CASSLSLRTGGSSSGNTIYF,TGTGCCAGCAGCCTTAGCCTGAGGACAGGGGGCTCTAGTTCTGGAAACACCATATATTTT
.,TRBJ2-5,.,TRBV6-2/TRBV6-3,CASSSGLGAQYF,TGTGCCAGCAGTTCAGGTCTAGGGGCCCAGTACTTC
.,TRBJ1-2,TRBD1,TRBV4-2,CASSQDPGGVYGYTF,TGTGCCAGCAGCCAAGACCCAGGGGGCGTATATGGCTACACCTTC
.,TRBJ2-1,.,TRBV7-9,CASSLVLRGNEQFF,TGTGCCAGCAGCTTAGTCCTCCGGGGCAATGAGCAGTTCTTC
.,TRBJ1-1,TRBD1,TRBV27,CASSFDHRGNTEAFF,TGTGCCAGCAGTTTTGACCACAGGGGGAACACTGAAGCTTTCTTT
.,TRBJ2-7,.,TRBV5-1,CASSPFGIQDISYEQYF,TGCGCCAGCAGCCCCTTTGGTATTCAGGACATCTCCTACGAGCAGTACTTC
.,TRBJ2-3,.,TRBV7-9,CASSEQGSGGSTDTQYF,TGTGCCAGCAGTGAACAGGGGAGTGGAGGGAGCACAGATACGCAGTATTTT
.,TRBJ2-1,TRBD2,TRBV5-4,CASSAGLAGVSYNEQFF,TGTGCCAGCAGCGCCGGACTAGCGGGGGTTTCCTACAATGAGCAGTTCTTC
.,TRBJ1-1,.,TRBV27,CASSLTGTEAFF,TGTGCCAGCAGTTTAACGGGTACTGAAGCTTTCTTT
once,TRBJ2-7,TRBD1,TRBV28,CASSWGTDYEQYF,TGTGCCAGCAGCTGGGGGACAGACTACGAGCAGTACTTC
.,TRBJ1-2,TRBD1,TRBV3-1/TRBV3-2,CASSQPNRGDGYTF,TGTGCCAGCAGCCAACCCAACAGGGGAGATGGCTACACCTTC
.,TRBJ1-4,.,TRBV18,CASSSRAGVREKLFF,TGTGCCAGCTCAAGTCGGGCGGGGGTCCGAGAAAAACTGTTTTTT
.,TRBJ1-4,TRBD1,TRBV24-1,CATPRGTAENEKLFF,TGTGCCACCCCCCGGGGGACAGCTGAAAATGAAAAACTGTTTTTT
.,TRBJ1-6,.,TRBV19,CASSIEFRSSYNSPLHF,TGTGCCAGTAGTATAGAGTTTCGGAGCTCCTATAATTCACCCCTCCACTTT
once,TRBJ1-5,TRBD1,TRBV4-3,CASSQADREDQPQHF,TGCGCCAGCAGCCAAGCCGACAGGGAAGATCAGCCCCAGCATTTT
.,TRBJ1-2,.,TRBV12-3/TRBV12-4,CASSLGSGWGYTF,TGTGCCAGCAGTTTAGGATCGGGTTGGGGCTACACCTTC